The present entry profiles one TCR beta chain with its context. No antigen is known for it. This record belongs to a study of T cells in Graves' hyperthyroidism and ophthalmopathy. Whole-study findings and limits: Most thyroid clonotypes expanded above 0.001 appeared in blood too. Separation of ophthalmopathy from stable hyperthyroidism was achieved by a 13 V-J model.

The TCR beta CDR3 regions underwent amplification using RNA transcripts as the source. Carried out on the TCR CDR3, a first-round RT-PCR used the HTBI primer set. TCRdb used MiXCR to reprocess the multiplex PCR reads, holding one entry per CDR3 protein. Here the sample spans under 350,000 distinct CDR3 sequences, 21% being singletons. The CDR3 has 12 residues. Germline V gene data show CDR1 as SGDLS and CDR2 as YYNGEE. Trimming took off 4 bases at V and 9 bases at J, with 11 bases between the two ends. Stable hyperthyroidism: no ophthalmopathy progression over 18 months of follow-up. Material for sequencing was blood. The V call is TRBV9, the J call TRBJ2-1; D perhaps matches TRBD2 (5 bases). This sequence was found in a woman in her 50s with Graves' hyperthyroidism. The CDR3 region is CASSPLGVEQFF. For the CDR3, the DNA is TGTGCCAGCAGCCCCCTCGGGGTTGAGCAGTTCTTC.